The 6 T cell receptor beta chains below come from one sample, sequenced in a study of cytomegalovirus exposure and HLA in healthy donors. The table came from immunoSEQ multiplex PCR; TCRdb's copy has only in-frame clones and leaves some out. The data hold roughly 330,000 clones, with about nine tenths observed a single time. Sequences were obtained from PBMCs. Source of these receptors: a woman younger than 45 in good health and CMV-seropositive.

V gene TRBV4-1 combines with J gene TRBJ2-2; 8 bases are shared with TRBD1. Germline V gene lookup returns CDR1 MGHRA and CDR2 YSYEKL. CDR3 length: 15 residues. J lost 7 bases, V lost 1 base, and 5 bases had no gene match. This CDR3 is CASSQGTGTDGELFF. CDR3 DNA: TGCGCCAGCAGCCAAGGGACAGGGACGGACGGGGAGCTGTTTTTT.

This rearrangement joins TRBV6-4 to TRBJ1-3, with no clear D. The CDR3 extends over 14 amino acids. CDR1 MRHNA and CDR2 SNTAGT come from the germline V gene. The V gene lost 7 bases and the J gene lost 3 bases, with 13 bases spanning the gap. The CDR3 DNA is TGTGCCAGCACCATCCGCCCTGGTGGAAACACCATATATTTT. Translation: CASTIRPGGNTIYF.

This chain joins TRBV5-1 and TRBJ2-1; the D gene is possibly TRBD1 (6 bases). Germline V lookup: CDR1 SGHRS, CDR2 YFSETQ. Trimming shortened V by 2 bases and J by 3 bases, and 6 bases separated the two germline ends. The CDR3 is made up of 13 amino acids. This CDR3 is CASSLQGYNEQFF. The CDR3 DNA follows: TGCGCCAGCAGCTTACAGGGCTACAATGAGCAGTTCTTC.

In this sample, this clone turned up a few times. The V call is TRBV10-3, the J call TRBJ2-7, with TRBD2 matching 8 bases. CDR3 length equals 14 residues. V shed 3 bases and J 5 bases; nucleotides not matched to a gene: 6. Germline V gene sequence: CDR1 ENHRY, CDR2 SYGVKD. The CDR3 reads CAISEPGLGDEQYF. CDR3 DNA sequence: TGTGCCATCAGTGAACCGGGACTAGGCGACGAGCAGTACTTC.

V gene TRBV29-1 combines with J gene TRBJ2-1; 11 bases fit TRBD1. With V trimmed by 8 bases and J by 4 bases, 4 bases remained unmatched. From germline, CDR1 is SQVTM and CDR2 ANQGSEA. The CDR3 consists of 13 residues. The DNA of the CDR3 is TGCAGCATGGGGACAGGGGGTTACAATGAGCAGTTCTTC. This translates into CSMGTGGYNEQFF.

The chain combines TRBV19 with TRBJ1-2; D remains unclear. CDR1 is LNHDA, CDR2 SQIVND, per germline (reference sequence). The CDR3 is made up of 12 amino acids. V lost 3 bases to trimming and J lost 5 bases, with 7 bases between them. The chain's CDR3 is CASSMGRYGYTF. As DNA, the CDR3 is TGTGCCAGTAGTATGGGCCGATATGGCTACACCTTC.